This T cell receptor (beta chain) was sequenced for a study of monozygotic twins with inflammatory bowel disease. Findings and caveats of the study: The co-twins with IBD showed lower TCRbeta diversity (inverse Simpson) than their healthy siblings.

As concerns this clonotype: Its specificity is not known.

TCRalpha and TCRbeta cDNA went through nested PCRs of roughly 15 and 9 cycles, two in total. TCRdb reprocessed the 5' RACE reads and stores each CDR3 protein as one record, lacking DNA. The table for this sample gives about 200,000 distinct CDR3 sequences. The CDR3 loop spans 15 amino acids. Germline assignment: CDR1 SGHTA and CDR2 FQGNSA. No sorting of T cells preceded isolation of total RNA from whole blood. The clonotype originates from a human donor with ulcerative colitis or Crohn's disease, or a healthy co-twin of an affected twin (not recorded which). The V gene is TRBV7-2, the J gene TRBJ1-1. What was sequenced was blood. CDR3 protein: CASSLAAEPYFEAFF. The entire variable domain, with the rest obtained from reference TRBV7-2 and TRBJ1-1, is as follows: GAGVSQSPSNKVTEKGKDVELRCDPISGHTALYWYRQSLGQGLEFLIYFQGNSAPDKSGLPSDRFSAERTGGSVSTLTIQRTQQEDSAVYLCASSLAAEPYFEAFFGQGTRLTVV.